This is a list of T cell receptor beta chains from one sample in a study of blood T cells in healthy people across ages. TCRdb used MiXCR to reprocess the 5' RACE reads, holding one entry per CDR3 protein. The sample holds roughly 2 million distinct CDR3 sequences, about 49% seen once. Sequenced sample: blood. The source of these receptors is a woman in her 40s in good health. CDR3s include the opening cysteine and the closing phenylalanine or tryptophan. Fields, in order: J gene, V gene, clone size, D gene, CDR3 DNA, CDR3 protein. D genes are given only for firm matches. A row's size may be missing; if present it is once, few, many or a size class.

TRBJ1-5,TRBV20-1,NA,TRBD1,TGCAGTGCCCCGAAACAAAGACAGGGAGAAGCTAGCAATCAGCCCCAGCATTTT,CSAPKQRQGEASNQPQHF
TRBJ2-5,TRBV2,few,NA,TGTGCCAGCAGCTCCCTCCTGGGACCTCTCCAAGAGACCCAGTACTTC,CASSSLLGPLQETQYF
TRBJ2-3,TRBV27,NA,NA,TGTGCCAGCAGTGCCCTGCTCAGGGACCATAGCACAGATACGCAGTATTTT,CASSALLRDHSTDTQYF
TRBJ1-2,TRBV13,few,NA,TGTGCCAGCAGCCCATCAGACAGAGCCTATGGCTACACCTTC,CASSPSDRAYGYTF
TRBJ1-2,TRBV20-1,NA,NA,TGCAGTGCTAGAGATAACTCGGGGCTAGGCAACTATGGCTACACCTTC,CSARDNSGLGNYGYTF
TRBJ1-4,TRBV21-1,NA,NA,TGTGCCAGCAGCAAGCATGGCCAGGGGGGTGGAAAACTGTTTTTT,CASSKHGQGGGKLFF
TRBJ2-7,TRBV5-1,many,TRBD1,TGCGCCAGCAGATGGGACAGGGGAACCTACGAGCAGTACTTC,CASRWDRGTYEQYF
TRBJ2-3,TRBV6-2/TRBV6-3,once,TRBD1,TGTGCCAGCAAGGCACTGACCGGGACAGGGGGCGCAAATCCCCCAGATACGCAGTATTTT,CASKALTGTGGANPPDTQYF
TRBJ2-3,TRBV6-5,NA,TRBD2,TGTGCCAGCAGTTACGGCGGGGGATACACAGATACGCAGTATTTT,CASSYGGGYTDTQYF
TRBJ2-3,TRBV7-9,NA,NA,TGTGCCAGCAGCCTCCCTGATACAACGGGGATTAGCACAGATACGCAGTATTTT,CASSLPDTTGISTDTQYF
TRBJ2-7,TRBV28,few,NA,TGTGCCAGCAGCCCCCGGGACACAAACTACGAGCAGTACTTC,CASSPRDTNYEQYF
TRBJ2-5,TRBV15,once,NA,TGTGCCACCAGCCCCCGCATTAGGGAGGAAGAGACCCAGTACTTC,CATSPRIREEETQYF
TRBJ1-2,TRBV25-1,few,NA,TGTGCCAGCAGTGCCGGGACATCCTATGGCTACACCTTC,CASSAGTSYGYTF
TRBJ2-3,TRBV7-2,NA,TRBD2,TGTGCCAGCAGCTTAGCGCGTGTAGCGGGGGACCCCACAGATACGCAGTATTTT,CASSLARVAGDPTDTQYF
TRBJ2-3,TRBV20-1,NA,NA,TGCAGTGCTCCGACTATGTCTAGCACAGATACGCAGTATTTT,CSAPTMSSTDTQYF
TRBJ2-3,TRBV9,NA,NA,TGTGCCAGCAGCGTAGGAGGGGCAGCCCGCACAGATACGCAGTATTTT,CASSVGGAARTDTQYF
TRBJ2-5,TRBV4-3,many,NA,TGCGCCAGCAGCCAAGATGGGGCCCGGCCCCAGTACTTC,CASSQDGARPQYF
TRBJ2-7,TRBV20-1,NA,TRBD2,TGCAGTGCTAGAGACCCGACTAGCGGGGGGAACTACGAGCAGTACTTC,CSARDPTSGGNYEQYF
TRBJ2-3,TRBV11-3,NA,NA,TGTGCCAGCAGCCGACGGACAAGTAGCACAGATACGCAGTATTTT,CASSRRTSSTDTQYF
TRBJ1-6,TRBV20-1,NA,TRBD1,TGCAGTGCTTTTGACAGGGGAAATTCACCCCTCCACTTT,CSAFDRGNSPLHF
TRBJ1-2,TRBV29-1,few,TRBD1,TGCAGCGCTAGGACAGGCCGTGGCTACACCTTC,CSARTGRGYTF
TRBJ2-7,TRBV6-6,few,NA,TGTGCCAGCAGGGGAGGGACAGGCCTATCCTACGAGCAGTACTTC,CASRGGTGLSYEQYF
TRBJ2-6,TRBV28,NA,NA,TGTGCCGTTCATTCTGGGGCCAACGTCCTGACTTTC,CAVHSGANVLTF
TRBJ2-5,TRBV15,NA,NA,TGTGCCACCAGCAGAGATCGGGGAGCAGAAGAGACCCAGTACTTC,CATSRDRGAEETQYF
TRBJ2-3,TRBV6-5,NA,NA,TGTGCCAGCAGTCCCCCCGGAGGCGTGCGCACAGATACGCAGTATTTT,CASSPPGGVRTDTQYF
TRBJ1-2,TRBV12-3/TRBV12-4,NA,NA,TGTGCCAGCAGTTTGACGACAGGACCCTATGGCTACACCTTC,CASSLTTGPYGYTF
TRBJ2-1,TRBV7-9,NA,NA,TGTGCCAGCAGTCACAGAGCGGATGAGCAGTTCTTC,CASSHRADEQFF
TRBJ1-2,TRBV24-1,NA,NA,TGTGCCACCGGGACGGATAACTATGGCTACACCTTC,CATGTDNYGYTF
TRBJ1-5,TRBV4-3,NA,NA,TGCGCCAGCAGCCAAGAGTACGGATGGGGTGATCAGCCCCAGCATTTT,CASSQEYGWGDQPQHF
TRBJ2-4,TRBV7-2,NA,NA,TGTGCCAGCAGCCGCAGCCCTAGTGGGGGGAAAAACATTCAGTACTTC,CASSRSPSGGKNIQYF
TRBJ2-3,TRBV14,NA,NA,TGTGCCAGCAGCCGCGACACGGCACCCACAGATACGCAGTATTTT,CASSRDTAPTDTQYF
TRBJ2-3,TRBV9,once,NA,TGTGCCAGCAGCGTACGTGCGACCCACAGGGACACAGATACGCAGTATTTT,CASSVRATHRDTDTQYF
TRBJ2-7,TRBV27,few,NA,TGTGCCAGCAGTTTATGGGGGGGCCTATACGAGCAGTACTTC,CASSLWGGLYEQYF
TRBJ2-7,TRBV15,NA,TRBD1,TGTGCCACCAGCAGAACCCCCCAGACAGGGTGGGTAGAGCAGTACTTC,CATSRTPQTGWVEQYF
TRBJ2-7,TRBV20-1,few,TRBD2,TGCAGTGCTAGAGGAAGTACTAGCGGGGGGGCCTACGAGCAGTACTTC,CSARGSTSGGAYEQYF
TRBJ1-4,TRBV7-2,NA,TRBD1,TGTGCCAGCAGCTCGGACAGGGGAAAAAATGAAAAACTGTTTTTT,CASSSDRGKNEKLFF
TRBJ2-1,TRBV12-3/TRBV12-4,NA,NA,TGTGCCAGCAGTTTAAAACGGGGTGGTGAGCAGTTCTTC,CASSLKRGGEQFF
TRBJ2-2,TRBV6-2/TRBV6-3,NA,NA,TGTGCCAGCAGTTACTCGTCCACCGGGGAGCTGTTTTTT,CASSYSSTGELFF
TRBJ2-7,TRBV19,NA,NA,TGTGCCAGCCAAAACCGGGGATACGAGCAGTACTTC,CASQNRGYEQYF
TRBJ1-2,TRBV4-2,once,NA,TGTGCCAGCAGCCAAGAAAGGGCAGGGAAAAACTATGGCTACACCTTC,CASSQERAGKNYGYTF
TRBJ2-1,TRBV4-1,NA,NA,TGCGCCAGCAGCCAGGGGGGACAGTACTACAATGAGCAGTTCTTC,CASSQGGQYYNEQFF
TRBJ1-5,TRBV2,few,TRBD1,TGTGCCAGCAGTCGGGACAGCCTCGGTCAGCCCCAGCATTTT,CASSRDSLGQPQHF
TRBJ2-5,TRBV19,few,NA,TGTGCCAGTAGTAATTCAGGGGGGGAGACCCAGTACTTC,CASSNSGGETQYF
TRBJ2-1,TRBV6-2/TRBV6-3,NA,NA,TGTGCCAGCAGTTATTCTGCGACGCCTACCTACAATGAGCAGTTCTTC,CASSYSATPTYNEQFF
TRBJ2-1,TRBV7-2,NA,NA,TGTGCCAGCAGCTTAAGCAGGCCGGGTGCGGAGACCCAGTTCTTC,CASSLSRPGAETQFF
TRBJ1-2,TRBV24-1,NA,TRBD1,TGTGCCACCAGTGATCCGGGACAGGGGATCGTGAGTAGCTATGGCTACACCTTC,CATSDPGQGIVSSYGYTF
TRBJ2-5,TRBV20-1,once,TRBD1,TGCAGTGCTAGAGTGGGAGGGACAGGGTTTGATACGGCGACCCAGTACTTC,CSARVGGTGFDTATQYF
TRBJ2-3,TRBV29-1,NA,NA,TGCAGCGTTGAACAGGACACAGATACGCAGTATTTT,CSVEQDTDTQYF
TRBJ1-5,TRBV20-1,few,TRBD1,TGCAGTGCTCAGAACAGGGGTAGAAATCAGCCCCAGCATTTT,CSAQNRGRNQPQHF
TRBJ2-4,TRBV7-8,NA,TRBD1,TGTGCCAGCAGCTTAGATCCGGGACAGGGGACCAAAAACATTCAGTACTTC,CASSLDPGQGTKNIQYF
TRBJ2-7,TRBV7-2,few,NA,TGTGCCAGCAGCACCCCCCTCAGCCCCAGACAGGGAGGGATGCTATACGAGCAGTACTTC,CASSTPLSPRQGGMLYEQYF
TRBJ1-2,TRBV29-1,NA,NA,TGCAGCGCCCTCGACGGCGCCTATGGCTACACCTTC,CSALDGAYGYTF
TRBJ2-1,TRBV4-3,NA,NA,TGCGCCAGCAGCCTCCATCGGAATGAGCAGTTCTTC,CASSLHRNEQFF
TRBJ2-4,TRBV7-9,NA,NA,TGTGCCAGCAGCGGTTGTCCGGGGAAAGCCAAAAACATTCAGTACTTC,CASSGCPGKAKNIQYF
TRBJ1-2,TRBV27,NA,TRBD1,TGTGCCAGCAGTCCGTGGGCAGACAGGGAGAAAGGCTACACCTTC,CASSPWADREKGYTF
TRBJ2-7,TRBV4-1,NA,NA,TGCGCCAGCAGCCAAGATCGGCTTGGGACCCACGAGCAGTACTTC,CASSQDRLGTHEQYF
TRBJ2-5,TRBV20-1,NA,TRBD2,TGCAGTGCTAGTTCCTTACGGGGGGGCCCCGAGACCCAGTACTTC,CSASSLRGGPETQYF
TRBJ1-2,TRBV20-1,NA,TRBD1,TGCAGTGCTAGAGATCCTCTACAGGGGGCCGACTATGGCTACACCTTC,CSARDPLQGADYGYTF
TRBJ2-4,TRBV7-9,NA,TRBD2,TGTGCCAGCAGCCCCGGGTTTGTTAGCGGGACAATTGGGGAAAACATTCAGTACTTC,CASSPGFVSGTIGENIQYF
TRBJ1-2,TRBV19,once,NA,TGTGCCAGTAGTATTGCCCCAGGAGACTTCCGTGGCTACACCTTC,CASSIAPGDFRGYTF